A selection of T cell receptor beta chains follows, all from one sample in a study of blood T cell repertoires in COVID-19. The method was immunoSEQ multiplex PCR; TCRdb's version includes in-frame clones alone and lacks a portion of them. This sample has about 310,000 clones; 85% occur once, and the top ten carry approximately 1.9%. Material for sequencing was PBMCs or T cells enriched from blood (not recorded which). All receptors derive from a woman aged 30 to 39 who had been exposed to COVID-19. CDR3s include the opening cysteine and the closing phenylalanine or tryptophan. Each record gives: J gene, clone size, D gene, V gene, CDR3 DNA, CDR3 protein. A D gene is named only where the DNA matches it firmly. Clone size is shown for a subset of rows, as once, few, many or a class of expanded clone.

j_call: TRBJ2-5; clone_size: once; d_call: NA; v_call: TRBV7-2; cdr3_nt: TGTGCCAGCAGCTTCACGGACCAAGAGACCCAGTACTTC; cdr3_aa: CASSFTDQETQYF
j_call: TRBJ2-7; clone_size: NA; d_call: NA; v_call: TRBV7-2; cdr3_nt: TGTGCCAGCAGCTCTAAGGGACTCTCCTACGAGCAGTACTTC; cdr3_aa: CASSSKGLSYEQYF
j_call: TRBJ2-5; clone_size: NA; d_call: TRBD2; v_call: TRBV2; cdr3_nt: TGTGCCAGCAGTGAAGGAGGCGGGAGGGTCCAAGAGACCCAGTACTTC; cdr3_aa: CASSEGGGRVQETQYF
j_call: TRBJ1-5; clone_size: NA; d_call: NA; v_call: TRBV6-5; cdr3_nt: TGTGCCAGCAACCCACAGTTCAATCAGCCCCAGCATTTT; cdr3_aa: CASNPQFNQPQHF
j_call: TRBJ1-4; clone_size: few; d_call: NA; v_call: TRBV6-5; cdr3_nt: TGTGCCAGCACTCGCAGGATTAATGAAAAACTGTTTTTT; cdr3_aa: CASTRRINEKLFF
j_call: TRBJ2-1; clone_size: NA; d_call: TRBD2; v_call: TRBV15; cdr3_nt: TGTGCCACCAGCCAAGCGGGGCACCCCTACAATGAGCAGTTCTTC; cdr3_aa: CATSQAGHPYNEQFF
j_call: TRBJ2-3; clone_size: NA; d_call: NA; v_call: TRBV4-1; cdr3_nt: TGCGCCAGCAGCCAAGACGGGGATTGGACCCGATCAGGAGATACGCAGTATTTT; cdr3_aa: CASSQDGDWTRSGDTQYF
j_call: TRBJ2-7; clone_size: NA; d_call: NA; v_call: TRBV6-5; cdr3_nt: TGTGCCAGCGACCTGAATGGGGGACTCGGATACGAGCAGTACTTC; cdr3_aa: CASDLNGGLGYEQYF
j_call: TRBJ1-1; clone_size: NA; d_call: NA; v_call: TRBV6-2/TRBV6-3; cdr3_nt: TGTGCCAGCAGTTACCCGGGATTAGGCACTGAAGCTTTCTTT; cdr3_aa: CASSYPGLGTEAFF
j_call: TRBJ2-7; clone_size: NA; d_call: TRBD1; v_call: TRBV9; cdr3_nt: TGTGCCAGCAGCGTAGCTCAGGGGGCGTACGAGCAGTACTTC; cdr3_aa: CASSVAQGAYEQYF
j_call: TRBJ2-7; clone_size: NA; d_call: NA; v_call: TRBV4-2; cdr3_nt: TGTGCCAGCAGCCCCATCCAGGAAACCTACGAGCAGTACTTC; cdr3_aa: CASSPIQETYEQYF
j_call: TRBJ2-1; clone_size: NA; d_call: TRBD2; v_call: TRBV9; cdr3_nt: TGTGCCAGCAGCGTAGGTGATAGCGGGAAGGAGCAGTTCTTC; cdr3_aa: CASSVGDSGKEQFF
j_call: TRBJ2-5; clone_size: NA; d_call: NA; v_call: TRBV6-2/TRBV6-3; cdr3_nt: TGTGCCAGCAGCGACCCGGGACTGTTGGGGGAGACCCAGTACTTC; cdr3_aa: CASSDPGLLGETQYF
j_call: TRBJ2-3; clone_size: NA; d_call: NA; v_call: TRBV12-3/TRBV12-4; cdr3_nt: TGTGCCAGCAGTTTCTCTGCAGATACGCAGTATTTT; cdr3_aa: CASSFSADTQYF
j_call: TRBJ1-1; clone_size: NA; d_call: NA; v_call: TRBV7-6; cdr3_nt: TGTGCCAGCAGCTTAAGACAGGCGTTGAGCACTGAAGCTTTCTTT; cdr3_aa: CASSLRQALSTEAFF